The 18 T cell receptor beta chains given below trace back to one sample, sequenced in a study of PD-1 blockade in classical Hodgkin lymphoma. Time point here: cycle 4 day 1 (C4D1), after five to seven weeks of nivolumab. In every patient, relapse followed autologous stem cell transplantation, while exposure to brentuximab vedotin differed. Generated by immunoSEQ multiplex PCR, the TCRdb table keeps only in-frame clones and is missing some. The sample includes about 33,000 clones, about 70% of them seen just once. This specimen consisted of peripheral blood mononuclear cells (PBMCs), obtained before the fourth cycle of nivolumab. These receptor sequences come from a human donor with classical Hodgkin lymphoma.

The V and J genes are TRBV7-2 and TRBJ2-1; 8 bases align to TRBD2. CDR3 size: 14 residues. Unmatched junction bases numbered 9, after V lost 5 bases and J lost 9 bases. Germline lookup yields CDR1 SGHTA and CDR2 FQGNSA. CDR3 DNA sequence: TGTGCCAGCAGCCCCGCCGGGACTAGAGGTGAGCAGTTCTTC. This sequence encodes CASSPAGTRGEQFF.

This chain joins TRBV6-1 and TRBJ1-2, with D possibly being TRBD1 (6 bases). The CDR3 covers 14 residues. Between the trimmed V and J ends, which lost 7 bases and 8 bases, there was a span of 20 bases. Germline V CDR1 and CDR2: MNHNS, SASEGT. CDR3 sequence reads: CASIGGTGATGYTF. CDR3 nucleotide sequence: TGTGCCAGCATTGGCGGGACGGGGGCTACCGGCTACACCTTC.

This sequence joins TRBV10-2 and TRBJ2-3; 13 bases are a match to TRBD2. Trimming cost V 7 bases and J 6 bases; bases outside gene matches: 4. The CDR3 sequence is 14 residues long. Germline V gene data show CDR1 as WSHSY and CDR2 as SAAADI. CDR3 in DNA: TGCGCCAGCACGCAACTAGCGGGAGGGGATACGCAGTATTTT. Protein: CASTQLAGGDTQYF.

This sequence joins TRBV7-2 and TRBJ2-7; perhaps TRBD2 as D (6 bases). Germline lookup yields CDR1 SGHTA and CDR2 FQGNSA. The ends were cut back, 4 bases at V and 2 bases at J, with 9 bases in the middle. CDR3 size: 13 residues. CDR3 sequence (DNA): TGTGCCAGCAGCTCCGGGACTCCCTACGAGCAGTACTTC. Protein: CASSSGTPYEQYF.

The chain joins TRBV18 to TRBJ1-1; TRBD1 is a possible D gene (5 bases). CDR3 length: 13 amino acids. The V gene lost 6 bases and the J gene lost 6 bases, with 14 bases spanning the gap. CDR1 and CDR2 (germline): KGHSH, LQKENI. DNA of the CDR3: TGTGCCAGCTCCCGGACCGGGACCCCTGAAGCTTTCTTT. This sequence encodes CASSRTGTPEAFF.

Details on this clone: One end of the junction is discordant with germline, which a read error may explain. The rearrangement uses TRBV14 and TRBJ1-5; D is undetermined. The length of the CDR3 is 14 residues. CDR1 SGHDN and CDR2 FVKESK come from the germline V gene. The CDR3 loop is CASSQGGSSQPQHF. DNA of the CDR3: TGTGCCAGCAGCCAAGGAGGCAGCAGTCAGCCCCAGCATTTT.

This clone has more than one count but fewer than ten. J is TRBJ2-2 and V is TRBV4-2; D unclear. CDR1 is LGHNA and CDR2 is YNFKEQ in the germline V gene. The CDR3 loop spans 16 amino acids. The V end lost 3 bases, the J end lost 1 base, and 12 bases lay between the germline ends. DNA for the CDR3: TGTGCCAGCAGCCATACACCGGGCCAGAACACCGGGGAGCTGTTTTTT. This translates into CASSHTPGQNTGELFF.

The J gene is TRBJ1-2, the V gene TRBV4-3; no firm D call. V was trimmed by 0 bases and J by 5 bases, leaving 13 bases between them. The V gene's germline CDR1 is LGHNA and CDR2 YSLEER. The CDR3 runs to 15 residues. The CDR3 protein is CASSQDRSSSYGYTF. The CDR3 bases are TGCGCCAGCAGCCAAGATAGGAGCAGCTCTTATGGCTACACCTTC.

This clone was seen a handful of times. The rearrangement links TRBV9 to TRBJ2-2; 10 positions agree with TRBD1. This CDR3 is 16 amino acids long. Losses at the gene ends were 4 bases for V and 1 base for J; bases not matched to a gene: 4. Germline values: CDR1 SGDLS, CDR2 YYNGEE. This CDR3 reads CASSPRTGGNTGELFF. Here the CDR3 DNA reads TGTGCCAGCAGCCCCCGGACAGGGGGGAACACCGGGGAGCTGTTTTTT.

The J gene is TRBJ2-7, the V gene TRBV6-5; the D is unclear. Germline-derived CDR1 and CDR2 are MNHEY and SVGAGI. The V gene lost 5 bases and the J gene lost 2 bases, with 4 bases spanning the gap. This CDR3 comprises 11 residues. The CDR3 bases are TGTGCCAGCAGTAAGGCCTACGAGCAGTACTTC. This translates into CASSKAYEQYF.

This sequence joins TRBV19 and TRBJ2-1; TRBD1 is a possible D gene (6 bases). Germline V CDR1 and CDR2: LNHDA, SQIVND (reference sequence). Trimming removed 7 bases from V and 10 bases from J, with 11 bases in between. The length of the CDR3 is 11 residues. The CDR3 spells CASTLGTEQFF. The DNA of the CDR3 is TGTGCCAGTACCTTGGGGACAGAGCAGTTCTTC.

The chain combines TRBV7-2 with TRBJ1-3; D unclear. Germline lookup yields CDR1 SGHTA and CDR2 FQGNSA. The CDR3 runs 14 residues. The V end was cut by 5 bases, the J end by 2 bases, with 10 bases between. CDR3 amino acids: CASSPEKAGNTIYF. The CDR3 DNA follows: TGTGCCAGCAGCCCTGAAAAGGCTGGAAACACCATATATTTT.

V is TRBV9 and J is TRBJ2-1, with 7 nucleotides matching TRBD2. Germline V gives CDR1 SGDLS, CDR2 YYNGEE. The junction had 13 bases not matched to a gene; V was cut back by 0 bases and J by 7 bases. The CDR3 covers 17 residues. CDR3: CASSVATVAGVKNEQFF. The CDR3 bases are TGTGCCAGCAGCGTAGCTACGGTGGCGGGAGTTAAGAATGAGCAGTTCTTC.

The J gene is TRBJ1-4, the V gene TRBV4-3; D remains ambiguous. The V and J ends lost 0 bases and 14 bases respectively, with 19 bases between them. Germline CDR1 LGHNA, CDR2 YSLEER. The length of the CDR3 is 15 residues. CDR3 loop: CASSQERWQPGWLFF. CDR3 DNA: TGCGCCAGCAGCCAAGAAAGGTGGCAGCCCGGATGGCTGTTTTTT.

The V and J genes are TRBV5-5 and TRBJ1-1; TRBD1 is a possible D gene (5 bases). From germline, CDR1 is SGHKS and CDR2 YYEKEE (reference sequence). Trimming took off 5 bases at V and 8 bases at J, with 19 bases between the two ends. CDR3 size: 14 residues. The CDR3 DNA follows: TGTGCCAGCAGGGACCCCAGGGTTCAATCGGAAGCTTTCTTT. Amino acids: CASRDPRVQSEAFF.

This clone was seen only a few times. The chain combines TRBV7-9 with TRBJ2-7, with TRBD2 as a possible D gene (5 bases). V was cut by 6 bases and J by 4 bases, with 16 bases left in between. In germline, CDR1 is SEHNR, CDR2 FQNEAQ (reference sequence). There are 14 residues in the CDR3. CDR3 amino acids: CASRESGGAYEQYF. As DNA, the CDR3 is TGTGCCAGCAGGGAAAGCGGAGGAGCATACGAGCAGTACTTC.

V gene TRBV11-2 combines with J gene TRBJ2-1, with a weak D call TRBD2 (6 bases). V dropped 0 bases and J dropped 9 bases, with 9 bases sitting between them. The CDR3 totals 13 residues. In germline, CDR1 is SGHAT, CDR2 FQNNGV. The CDR3 sequence: CASSLDRGGEQFF. The CDR3 nucleotides are TGTGCCAGCAGCTTAGATCGGGGAGGTGAGCAGTTCTTC.

V usage is TRBV10-2 and J usage is TRBJ2-7; TRBD2 might be the D (6 bases). Germline assignment: CDR1 WSHSY and CDR2 SAAADI. The CDR3 runs to 12 residues. V shed 5 bases and J shed 4 bases, with 9 bases lying between them. The CDR3 nucleotides are TGCGCCAGCAGTTACGGGACTTACGAGCAGTACTTC. Its protein is CASSYGTYEQYF.